Reported below is one T cell receptor (beta chain). Clinical history reported by participants formed the basis on which cohorts were assigned. The study counted Cohort 3 donors as recovered given two negative PCRs, clearance, or symptom resolution. Original handling: From reference gene primer amplification, estimates of nucleated cell counts were derived. Sequenced by immunoSEQ multiplex PCR; TCRdb stores in-frame clones only, minus some. That table furnishes V, J and clone size, whereas the DNA furnished D and trimming. This repertoire shows around 170,000 clones, roughly 80% found once; its top ten account for over 9.5%. The data belong to a study of blood T cell repertoires in COVID-19. Study context: PBMCs, B-cell-depleted T cells, or T cells were the source of the cDNA or gDNA that made up the material.

The CDR3 is 14 amino acids. V shed 3 bases and J 7 bases; nucleotides not matched to a gene: 7. The germline V gene has CDR1 DFQATT and CDR2 SNEGSKA (reference sequence). The source of this sequence is a middle-aged man who had recovered from COVID-19. Material for sequencing was PBMCs or T cells enriched from blood (not recorded which). This chain uses TRBV20-1 with TRBJ2-4; 9 bases are a match to TRBD2. CDR3 protein: CSASLPREGNIQYF. The CDR3 nucleotides read TGCAGTGCTAGTCTTCCGCGGGAGGGGAACATTCAGTACTTC.